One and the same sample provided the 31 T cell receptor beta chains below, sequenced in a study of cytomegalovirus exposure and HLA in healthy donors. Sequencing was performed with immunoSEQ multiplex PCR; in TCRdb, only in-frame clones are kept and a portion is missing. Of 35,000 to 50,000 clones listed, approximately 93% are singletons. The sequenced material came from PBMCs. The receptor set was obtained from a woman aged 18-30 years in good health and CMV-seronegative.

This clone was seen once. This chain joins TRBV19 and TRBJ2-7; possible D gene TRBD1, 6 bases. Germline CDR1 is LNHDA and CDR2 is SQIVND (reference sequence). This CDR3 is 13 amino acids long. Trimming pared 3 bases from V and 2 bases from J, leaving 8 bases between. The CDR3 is CASSITGPYEQYF. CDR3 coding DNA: TGTGCCAGTAGTATCACAGGGCCCTACGAGCAGTACTTC.

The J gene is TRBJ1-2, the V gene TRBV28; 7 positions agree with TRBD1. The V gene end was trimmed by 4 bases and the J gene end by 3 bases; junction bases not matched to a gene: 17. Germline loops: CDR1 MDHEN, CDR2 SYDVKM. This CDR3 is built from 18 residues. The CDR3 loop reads CASSSPGQPFQLYYGYTF. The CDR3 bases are TGTGCCAGCAGTTCACCGGGACAGCCGTTCCAGCTTTACTATGGCTACACCTTC.

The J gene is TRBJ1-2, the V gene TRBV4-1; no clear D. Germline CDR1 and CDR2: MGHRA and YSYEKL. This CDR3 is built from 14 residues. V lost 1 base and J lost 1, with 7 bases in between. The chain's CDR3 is CASSQVRGNYGYTF. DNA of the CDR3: TGCGCCAGCAGCCAAGTGCGGGGTAACTATGGCTACACCTTC.

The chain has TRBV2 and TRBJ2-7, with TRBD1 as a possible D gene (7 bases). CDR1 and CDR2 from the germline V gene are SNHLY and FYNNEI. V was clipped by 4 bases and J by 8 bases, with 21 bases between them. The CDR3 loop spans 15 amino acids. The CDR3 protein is CASSATGDSWAKQYF. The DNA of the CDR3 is TGTGCCAGCAGTGCTACAGGGGACTCCTGGGCGAAGCAGTACTTC. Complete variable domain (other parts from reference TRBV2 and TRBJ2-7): EPEVTQTPSHQVTQMGQEVILRCVPISNHLYFYWYRQILGQKVEFLVSFYNNEISEKSEIFDDQFSVERPDGSNFTLKIRSTKLEDSAMYFCASSATGDSWAKQYFGPGTRLTVT.

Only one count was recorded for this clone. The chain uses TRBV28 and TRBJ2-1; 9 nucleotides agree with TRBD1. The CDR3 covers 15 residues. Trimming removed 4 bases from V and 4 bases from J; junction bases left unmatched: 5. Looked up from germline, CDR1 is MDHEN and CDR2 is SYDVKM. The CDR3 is CASSSAGTGYNEQFF. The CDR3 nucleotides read TGTGCCAGCAGTTCAGCGGGGACAGGGTACAATGAGCAGTTCTTC.

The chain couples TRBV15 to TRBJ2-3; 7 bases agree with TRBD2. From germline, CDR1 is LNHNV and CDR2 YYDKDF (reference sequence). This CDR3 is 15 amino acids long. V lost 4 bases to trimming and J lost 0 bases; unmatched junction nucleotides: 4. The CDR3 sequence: CATSNRTSSTDTQYF. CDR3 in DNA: TGTGCCACCAGCAACCGGACTAGTAGCACAGATACGCAGTATTTT.

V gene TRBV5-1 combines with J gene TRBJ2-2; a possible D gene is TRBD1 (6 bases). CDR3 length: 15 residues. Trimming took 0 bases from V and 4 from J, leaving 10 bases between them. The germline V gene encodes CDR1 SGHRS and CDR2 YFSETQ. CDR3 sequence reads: CASSLGQGTTGELFF. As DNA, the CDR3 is TGCGCCAGCAGCTTGGGGCAGGGGACCACCGGGGAGCTGTTTTTT.

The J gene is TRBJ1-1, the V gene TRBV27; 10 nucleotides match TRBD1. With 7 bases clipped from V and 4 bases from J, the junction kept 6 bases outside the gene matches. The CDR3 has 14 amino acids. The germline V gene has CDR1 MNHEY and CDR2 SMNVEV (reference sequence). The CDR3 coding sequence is TGTGCCAGCACCAGGGACAGGGGAAGCACTGAAGCTTTCTTT. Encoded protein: CASTRDRGSTEAFF.

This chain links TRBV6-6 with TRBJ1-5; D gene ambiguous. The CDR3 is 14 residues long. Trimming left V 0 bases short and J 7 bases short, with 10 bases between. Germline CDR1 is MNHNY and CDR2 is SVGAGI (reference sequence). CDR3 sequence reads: CASSYSRQRQPQHF. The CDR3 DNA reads TGTGCCAGCAGTTACTCGAGACAAAGACAGCCCCAGCATTTT.

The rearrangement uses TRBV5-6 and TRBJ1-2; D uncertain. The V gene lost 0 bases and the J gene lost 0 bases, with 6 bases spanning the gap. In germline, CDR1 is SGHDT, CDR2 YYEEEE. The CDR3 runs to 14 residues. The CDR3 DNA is TGTGCCAGCAGCTTGGGCGGGTCTAACTATGGCTACACCTTC. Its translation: CASSLGGSNYGYTF.

As DNA, the CDR3 is TGTGCCAGCAGCACCAGGGGGCCGGCCGGGGAGCTGTTTTTT. Amino acid sequence: CASSTRGPAGELFF. The V call is TRBV13, the J call TRBJ2-2, with TRBD1 matching over 8 bases. CDR3 length equals 14 residues. Germline CDR1 reads PRHDT; CDR2 reads FYEKMQ (reference sequence). V was pared by 5 bases and J by 6 bases, with 5 bases of the junction left unmatched.

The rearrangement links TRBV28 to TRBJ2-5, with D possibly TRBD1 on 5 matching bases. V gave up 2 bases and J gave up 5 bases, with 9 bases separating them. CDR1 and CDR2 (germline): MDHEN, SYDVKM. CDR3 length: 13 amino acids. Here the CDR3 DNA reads TGTGCCAGCAGTTTAGGTTGGGGCGAGACCCAGTACTTC. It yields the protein CASSLGWGETQYF.

The CDR3 sequence is CASTLPRQSNQPQHF. The DNA of the CDR3 is TGTGCCAGCACCCTCCCCAGACAGAGCAATCAGCCCCAGCATTTT. The genes are TRBV6-1 and TRBJ1-5, with D possibly matching TRBD1 (5 bases). Trimming pared 7 bases from V and 1 base from J, leaving 14 bases between. CDR1 is MNHNS, CDR2 SASEGT, per germline. This CDR3 spans 15 amino acids.

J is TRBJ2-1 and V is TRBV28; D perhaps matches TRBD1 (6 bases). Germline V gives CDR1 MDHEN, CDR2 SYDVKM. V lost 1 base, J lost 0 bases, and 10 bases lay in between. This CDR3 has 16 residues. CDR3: CASSLSRGGSYNEQFF. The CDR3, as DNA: TGTGCCAGCAGTTTATCCAGAGGGGGCTCCTACAATGAGCAGTTCTTC.

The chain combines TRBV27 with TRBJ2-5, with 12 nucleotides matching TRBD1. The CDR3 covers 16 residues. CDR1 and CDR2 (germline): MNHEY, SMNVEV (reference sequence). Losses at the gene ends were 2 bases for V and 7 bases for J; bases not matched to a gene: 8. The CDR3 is CASSLRWDRGRGTQYF. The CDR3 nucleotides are TGTGCCAGCAGTTTAAGGTGGGACAGGGGGCGCGGGACCCAGTACTTC.

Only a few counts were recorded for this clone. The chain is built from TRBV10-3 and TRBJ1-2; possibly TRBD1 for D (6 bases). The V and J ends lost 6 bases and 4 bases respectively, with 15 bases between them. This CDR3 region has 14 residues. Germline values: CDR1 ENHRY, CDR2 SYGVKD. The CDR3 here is CAISQQGEAYGYTF. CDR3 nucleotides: TGTGCCATCAGCCAACAGGGTGAGGCCTATGGCTACACCTTC.

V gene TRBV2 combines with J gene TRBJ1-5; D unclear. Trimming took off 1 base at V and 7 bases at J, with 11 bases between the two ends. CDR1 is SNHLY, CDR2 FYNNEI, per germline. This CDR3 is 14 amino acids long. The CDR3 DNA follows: TGTGCCAGCAGTGAAGGGGGAGTAGGACAGCCCCAGCATTTT. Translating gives CASSEGGVGQPQHF.

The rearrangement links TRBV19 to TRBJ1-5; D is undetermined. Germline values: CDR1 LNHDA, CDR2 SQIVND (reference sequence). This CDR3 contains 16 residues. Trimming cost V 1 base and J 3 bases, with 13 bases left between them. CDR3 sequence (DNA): TGTGCCAGTAGTATAGGGCTAACTACGAACAATCAGCCCCAGCATTTT. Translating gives CASSIGLTTNNQPQHF.

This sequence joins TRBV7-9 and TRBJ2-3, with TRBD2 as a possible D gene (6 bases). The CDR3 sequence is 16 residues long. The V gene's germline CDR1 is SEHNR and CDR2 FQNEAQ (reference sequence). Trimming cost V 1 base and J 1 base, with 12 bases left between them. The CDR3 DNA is TGTGCCAGCAGCTTAGGGTCGGGGGAAGGCACAGATACGCAGTATTTT. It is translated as CASSLGSGEGTDTQYF.

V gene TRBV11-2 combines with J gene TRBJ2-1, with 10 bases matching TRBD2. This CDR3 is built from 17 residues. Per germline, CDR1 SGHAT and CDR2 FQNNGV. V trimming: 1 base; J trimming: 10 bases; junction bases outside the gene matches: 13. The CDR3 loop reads CASSLARLAGAPGEQFF. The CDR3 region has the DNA TGTGCCAGCAGCTTAGCTCGGCTAGCGGGAGCCCCGGGCGAGCAGTTCTTC.

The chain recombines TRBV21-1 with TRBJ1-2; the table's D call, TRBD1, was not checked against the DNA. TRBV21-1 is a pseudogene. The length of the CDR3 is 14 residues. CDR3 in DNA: TGTGCCAGCAGCAAACGACACAACTGCTATGGCTACACCTTC. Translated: CASSKRHNCYGYTF.

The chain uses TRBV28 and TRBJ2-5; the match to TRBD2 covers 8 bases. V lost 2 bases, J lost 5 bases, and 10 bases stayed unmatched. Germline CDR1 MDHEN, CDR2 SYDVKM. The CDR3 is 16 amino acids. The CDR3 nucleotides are TGTGCCAGCAGTTTAGTGAGCGGGGGATCTCGTGAGACCCAGTACTTC. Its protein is CASSLVSGGSRETQYF.

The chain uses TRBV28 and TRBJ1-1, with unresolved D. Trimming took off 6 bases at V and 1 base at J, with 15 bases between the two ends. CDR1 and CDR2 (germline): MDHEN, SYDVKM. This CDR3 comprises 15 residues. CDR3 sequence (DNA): TGTGCCAGCAGACCCATGACACGGCCGAACACTGAAGCTTTCTTT. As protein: CASRPMTRPNTEAFF.

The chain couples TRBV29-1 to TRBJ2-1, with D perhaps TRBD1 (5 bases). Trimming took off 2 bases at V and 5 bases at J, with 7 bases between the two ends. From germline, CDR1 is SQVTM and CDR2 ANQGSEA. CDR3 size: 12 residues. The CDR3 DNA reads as TGCAGCGTTGAACAGGGCCACAATGAGCAGTTCTTC. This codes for CSVEQGHNEQFF.

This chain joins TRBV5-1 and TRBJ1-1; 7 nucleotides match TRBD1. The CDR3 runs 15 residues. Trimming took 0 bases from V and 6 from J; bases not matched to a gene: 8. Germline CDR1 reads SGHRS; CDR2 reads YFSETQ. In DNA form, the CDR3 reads TGCGCCAGCAGCTTGGCCGCAGGGGGTAGGGCTGAAGCTTTCTTT. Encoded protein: CASSLAAGGRAEAFF. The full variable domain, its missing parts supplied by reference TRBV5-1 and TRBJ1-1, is KAGVTQTPRYLIKTRGQQVTLSCSPISGHRSVSWYQQTPGQGLQFLFEYFSETQRNKGNFPGRFSGRQFSNSRSEMNVSTLELGDSALYLCASSLAAGGRAEAFFGQGTRLTVV.

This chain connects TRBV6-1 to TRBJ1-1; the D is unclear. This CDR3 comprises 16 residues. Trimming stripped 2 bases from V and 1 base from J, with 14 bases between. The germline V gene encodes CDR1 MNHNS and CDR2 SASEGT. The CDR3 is CASSEFPRGKNTEAFF. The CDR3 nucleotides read TGTGCCAGCAGTGAATTTCCGAGAGGGAAGAACACTGAAGCTTTCTTT.

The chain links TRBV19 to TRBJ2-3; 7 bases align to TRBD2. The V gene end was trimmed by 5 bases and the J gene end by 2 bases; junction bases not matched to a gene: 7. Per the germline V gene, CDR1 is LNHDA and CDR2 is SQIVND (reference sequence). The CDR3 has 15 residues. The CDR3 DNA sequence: TGTGCCAGTAGTCGTGCAGCGGGAACCACAGATACGCAGTATTTT. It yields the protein CASSRAAGTTDTQYF.

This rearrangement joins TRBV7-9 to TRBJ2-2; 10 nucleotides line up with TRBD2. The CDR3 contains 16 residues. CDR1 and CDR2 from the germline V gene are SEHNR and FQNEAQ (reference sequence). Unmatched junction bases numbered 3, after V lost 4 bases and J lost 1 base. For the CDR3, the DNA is TGTGCCAGCAGCTCAGGACTAGCGGAGAACACCGGGGAGCTGTTTTTT. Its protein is CASSSGLAENTGELFF.

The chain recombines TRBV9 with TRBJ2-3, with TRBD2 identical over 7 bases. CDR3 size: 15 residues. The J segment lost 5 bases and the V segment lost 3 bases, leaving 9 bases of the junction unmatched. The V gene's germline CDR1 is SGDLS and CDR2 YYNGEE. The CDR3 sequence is CASSEPGSSGDTQYF. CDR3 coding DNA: TGTGCCAGCAGCGAACCGGGGTCTAGCGGAGATACGCAGTATTTT.

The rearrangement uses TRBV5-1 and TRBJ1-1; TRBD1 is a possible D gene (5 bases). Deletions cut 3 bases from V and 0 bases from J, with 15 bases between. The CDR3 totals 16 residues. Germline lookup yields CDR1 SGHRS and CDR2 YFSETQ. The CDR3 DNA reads TGCGCCAGCAGCTCTGGGGGGTACTGGATGAACACTGAAGCTTTCTTT. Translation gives CASSSGGYWMNTEAFF.

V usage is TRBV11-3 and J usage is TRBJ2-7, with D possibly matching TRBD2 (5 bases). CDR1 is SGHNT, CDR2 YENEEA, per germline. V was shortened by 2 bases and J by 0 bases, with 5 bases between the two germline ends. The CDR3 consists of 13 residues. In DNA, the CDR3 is TGTGCCAGCAGCTTAACTAGCTCCTACGAGCAGTACTTC. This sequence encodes CASSLTSSYEQYF.